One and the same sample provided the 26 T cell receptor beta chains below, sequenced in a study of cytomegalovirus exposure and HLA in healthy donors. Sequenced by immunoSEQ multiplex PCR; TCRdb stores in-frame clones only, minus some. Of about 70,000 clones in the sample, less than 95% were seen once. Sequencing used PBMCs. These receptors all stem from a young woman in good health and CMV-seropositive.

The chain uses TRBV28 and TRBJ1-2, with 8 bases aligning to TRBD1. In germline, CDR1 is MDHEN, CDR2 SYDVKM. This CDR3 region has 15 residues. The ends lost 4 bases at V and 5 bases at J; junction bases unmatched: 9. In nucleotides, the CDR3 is TGTGCCAGCAGTTACTCAACCGGGACAGGTTATGGCTACACCTTC. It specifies CASSYSTGTGYGYTF.

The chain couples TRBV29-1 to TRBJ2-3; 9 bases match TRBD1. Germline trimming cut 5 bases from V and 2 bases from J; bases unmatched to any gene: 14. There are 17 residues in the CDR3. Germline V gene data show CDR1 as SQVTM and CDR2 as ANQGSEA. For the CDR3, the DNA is TGCAGCGTTCGCCCGGGGGTCACAGGGGGCAACACAGATACGCAGTATTTT. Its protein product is CSVRPGVTGGNTDTQYF.

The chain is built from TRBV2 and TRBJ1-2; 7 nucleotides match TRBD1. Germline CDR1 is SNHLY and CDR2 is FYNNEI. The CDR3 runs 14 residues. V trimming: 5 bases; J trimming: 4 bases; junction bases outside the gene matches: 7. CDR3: CASSSRDSGYGYTF. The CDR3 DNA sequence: TGTGCCAGCAGTAGCCGGGACAGTGGCTATGGCTACACCTTC. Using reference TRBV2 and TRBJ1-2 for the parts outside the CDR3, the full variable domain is EPEVTQTPSHQVTQMGQEVILRCVPISNHLYFYWYRQILGQKVEFLVSFYNNEISEKSEIFDDQFSVERPDGSNFTLKIRSTKLEDSAMYFCASSSRDSGYGYTFGSGTRLTVV.

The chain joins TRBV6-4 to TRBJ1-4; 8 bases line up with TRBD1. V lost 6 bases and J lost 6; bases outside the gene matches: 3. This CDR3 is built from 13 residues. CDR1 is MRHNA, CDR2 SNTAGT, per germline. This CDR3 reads CASRGQGDEKLFF. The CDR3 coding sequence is TGTGCCAGCAGAGGACAGGGAGATGAAAAACTGTTTTTT.

The CDR3 DNA follows: TGTGCCAGTACCACAGGAGGGACAGGGGGTGGCTATGGCTACACCTTC. Translated: CASTTGGTGGGYGYTF. The rearrangement uses TRBV19 and TRBJ1-2; 11 bases align to TRBD1. V lost 7 bases and J lost 4; bases outside the gene matches: 11. The germline V gene has CDR1 LNHDA and CDR2 SQIVND (reference sequence). The CDR3 sequence is 16 residues long. Drawing the rest from reference TRBV19 and TRBJ1-2, the complete variable domain is DGGITQSPKYLFRKEGQNVTLSCEQNLNHDAMYWYRQDPGQGLRLIYYSQIVNDFQKGDIAEGYSVSREKKESFPLTVTSAQKNPTAFYLCASTTGGTGGGYGYTFGSGTRLTVV.

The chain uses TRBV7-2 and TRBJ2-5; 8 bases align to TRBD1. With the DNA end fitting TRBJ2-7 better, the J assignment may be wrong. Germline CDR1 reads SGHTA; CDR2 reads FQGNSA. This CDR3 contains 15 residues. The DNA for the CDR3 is TGTGCCAGCACCCTGTCGGGACAGGCGGACTACGAGCAGTACTTC. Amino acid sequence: CASTLSGQADYEQYF.

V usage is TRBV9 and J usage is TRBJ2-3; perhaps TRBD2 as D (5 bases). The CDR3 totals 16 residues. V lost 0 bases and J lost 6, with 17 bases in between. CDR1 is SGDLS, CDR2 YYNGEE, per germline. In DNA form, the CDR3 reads TGTGCCAGCAGCGTAGTCCCCACACTAGTCTCGGATACGCAGTATTTT. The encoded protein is CASSVVPTLVSDTQYF.

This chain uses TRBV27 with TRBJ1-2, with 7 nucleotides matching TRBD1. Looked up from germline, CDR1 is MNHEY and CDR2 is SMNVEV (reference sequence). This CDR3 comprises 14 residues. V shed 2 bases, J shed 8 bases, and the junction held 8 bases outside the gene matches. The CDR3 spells CASSLRDRREGYTF. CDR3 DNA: TGTGCCAGCAGTTTAAGGGACAGACGGGAGGGCTACACCTTC.

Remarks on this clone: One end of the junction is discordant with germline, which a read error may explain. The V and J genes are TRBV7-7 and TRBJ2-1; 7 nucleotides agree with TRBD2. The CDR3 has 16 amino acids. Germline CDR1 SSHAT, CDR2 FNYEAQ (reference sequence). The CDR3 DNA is TGTGCTAGCAGCTTTCAAGCGGGAAGCTCCTACAATGAGCAGTTCTTC. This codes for CASSFQAGSSYNEQFF. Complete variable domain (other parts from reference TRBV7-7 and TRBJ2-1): GAGVSQSPRYKVTKRGQDVTLRCDPISSHATLYWYQQALGQGPEFLTYFNYEAQPDKSGLPSDRFSAERPEGSISTLTIQRTEQRDSAMYRCASSFQAGSSYNEQFFGPGTRLTVL.

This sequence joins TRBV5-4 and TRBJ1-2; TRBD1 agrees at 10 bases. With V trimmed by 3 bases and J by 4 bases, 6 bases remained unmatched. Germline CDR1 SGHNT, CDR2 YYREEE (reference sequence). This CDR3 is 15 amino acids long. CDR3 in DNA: TGTGCCAGCAGCTCGACAGGGGGCGAGACCTATGGCTACACCTTC. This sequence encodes CASSSTGGETYGYTF.

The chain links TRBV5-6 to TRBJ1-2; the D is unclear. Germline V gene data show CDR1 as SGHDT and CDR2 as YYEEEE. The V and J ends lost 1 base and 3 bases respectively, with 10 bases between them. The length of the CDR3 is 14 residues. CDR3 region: CASSLFGEDYGYTF. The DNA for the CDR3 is TGTGCCAGCAGCTTGTTCGGGGAGGACTATGGCTACACCTTC.

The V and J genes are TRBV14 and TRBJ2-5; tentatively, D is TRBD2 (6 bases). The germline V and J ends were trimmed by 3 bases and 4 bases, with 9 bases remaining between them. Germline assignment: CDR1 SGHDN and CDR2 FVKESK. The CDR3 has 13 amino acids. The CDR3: CASSQGGRETQYF. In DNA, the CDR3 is TGTGCCAGCAGCCAGGGGGGAAGAGAGACCCAGTACTTC. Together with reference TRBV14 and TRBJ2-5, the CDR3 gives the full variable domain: EAGVTQFPSHSVIEKGQTVTLRCDPISGHDNLYWYRRVMGKEIKFLLHFVKESKQDESGMPNNRFLAERTGGTYSTLKVQPAELEDSGVYFCASSQGGRETQYFGPGTRLLVL.

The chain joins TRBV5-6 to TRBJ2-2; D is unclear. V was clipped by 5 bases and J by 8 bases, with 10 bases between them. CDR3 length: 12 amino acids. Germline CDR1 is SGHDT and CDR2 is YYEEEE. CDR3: CASSPNMGELFF. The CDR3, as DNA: TGTGCCAGCAGTCCAAACATGGGGGAGCTGTTTTTT.

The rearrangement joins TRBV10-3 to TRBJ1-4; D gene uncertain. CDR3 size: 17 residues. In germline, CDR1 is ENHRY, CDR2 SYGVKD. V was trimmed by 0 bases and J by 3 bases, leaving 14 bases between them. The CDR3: CAISESKGPGANEKLFF. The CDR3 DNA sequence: TGTGCCATCAGTGAGTCGAAGGGCCCCGGGGCTAATGAAAAACTGTTTTTT.

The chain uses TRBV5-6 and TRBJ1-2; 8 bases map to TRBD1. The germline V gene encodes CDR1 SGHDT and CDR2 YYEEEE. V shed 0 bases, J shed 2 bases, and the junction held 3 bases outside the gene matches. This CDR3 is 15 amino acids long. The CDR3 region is CASSLVAGGNYGYTF. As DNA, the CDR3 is TGTGCCAGCAGCTTGGTTGCAGGGGGCAACTATGGCTACACCTTC.

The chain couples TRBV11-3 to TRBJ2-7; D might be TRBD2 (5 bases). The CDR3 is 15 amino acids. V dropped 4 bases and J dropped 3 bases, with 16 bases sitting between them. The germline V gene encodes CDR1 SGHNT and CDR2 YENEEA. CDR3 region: CASSSGSRGFYEQYF. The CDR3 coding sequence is TGTGCCAGCAGCTCAGGCTCTCGGGGTTTCTACGAGCAGTACTTC.

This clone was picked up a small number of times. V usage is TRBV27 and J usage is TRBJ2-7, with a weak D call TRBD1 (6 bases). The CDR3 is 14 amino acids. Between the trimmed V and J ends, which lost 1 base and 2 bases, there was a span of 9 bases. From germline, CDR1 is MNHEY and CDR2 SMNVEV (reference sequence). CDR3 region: CASSLFGTPYEQYF. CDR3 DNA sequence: TGTGCCAGCAGTTTATTCGGGACACCCTACGAGCAGTACTTC.

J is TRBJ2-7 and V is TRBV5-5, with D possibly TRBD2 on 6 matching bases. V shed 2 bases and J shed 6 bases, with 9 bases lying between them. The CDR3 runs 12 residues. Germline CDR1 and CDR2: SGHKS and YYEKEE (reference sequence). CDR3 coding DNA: TGTGCCAGCAGCTTTCCGGGGGTCGAGCAGTACTTC. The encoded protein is CASSFPGVEQYF.

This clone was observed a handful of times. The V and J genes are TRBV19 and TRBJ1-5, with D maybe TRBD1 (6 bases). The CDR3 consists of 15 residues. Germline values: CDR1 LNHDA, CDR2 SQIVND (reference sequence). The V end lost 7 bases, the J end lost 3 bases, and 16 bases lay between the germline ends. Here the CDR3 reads CASKGSGHINQPQHF. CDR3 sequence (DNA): TGTGCCAGTAAGGGATCGGGACACATCAATCAGCCCCAGCATTTT.

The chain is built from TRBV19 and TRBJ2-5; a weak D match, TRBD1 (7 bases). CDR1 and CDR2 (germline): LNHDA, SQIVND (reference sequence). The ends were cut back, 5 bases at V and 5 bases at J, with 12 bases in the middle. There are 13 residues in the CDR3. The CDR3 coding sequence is TGTGCCAGTAGTTTGGCAGGGGGGGAGACCCAGTACTTC. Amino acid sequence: CASSLAGGETQYF.

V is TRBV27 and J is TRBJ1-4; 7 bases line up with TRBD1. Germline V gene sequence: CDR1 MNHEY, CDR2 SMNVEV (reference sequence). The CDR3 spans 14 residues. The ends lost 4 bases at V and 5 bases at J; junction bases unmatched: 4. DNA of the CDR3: TGTGCCAGCAGTTCGACAGGGTGGAATGAAAAACTGTTTTTT. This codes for CASSSTGWNEKLFF.

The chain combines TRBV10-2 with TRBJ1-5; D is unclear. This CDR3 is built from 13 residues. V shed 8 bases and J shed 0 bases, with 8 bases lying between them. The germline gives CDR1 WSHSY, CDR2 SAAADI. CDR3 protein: CASVVDSNQPQHF. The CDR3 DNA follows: TGCGCCAGCGTAGTCGATAGCAATCAGCCCCAGCATTTT.

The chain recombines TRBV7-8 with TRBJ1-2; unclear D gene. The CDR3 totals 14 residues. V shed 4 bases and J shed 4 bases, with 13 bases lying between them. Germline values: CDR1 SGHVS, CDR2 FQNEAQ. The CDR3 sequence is CASSSLDNLYGYTF. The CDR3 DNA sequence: TGTGCCAGCAGCTCCCTAGATAATCTCTATGGCTACACCTTC.

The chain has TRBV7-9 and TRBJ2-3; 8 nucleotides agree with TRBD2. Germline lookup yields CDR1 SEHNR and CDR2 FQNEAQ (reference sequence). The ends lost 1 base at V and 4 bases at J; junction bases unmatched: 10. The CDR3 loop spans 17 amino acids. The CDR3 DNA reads TGTGCCAGCAGCTTAGGAGGAGAGGCGGGGGGAGCAGATACGCAGTATTTT. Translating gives CASSLGGEAGGADTQYF.

The CDR3 nucleotides are TGTGCCAGCTCCCAGGCGGGGGGACCATACGAGCAGTACTTC. Protein: CASSQAGGPYEQYF. The chain has TRBV6-6 and TRBJ2-7; 8 bases are a match to TRBD2. V was pared by 8 bases and J by 4 bases, with 10 bases of the junction left unmatched. This CDR3 is built from 14 residues. CDR1 MNHNY and CDR2 SVGAGI come from the germline V gene (reference sequence).

Here the CDR3 reads CASSRLAGGLGTDTQYF. Here the CDR3 DNA reads TGTGCCAGCAGCCGACTAGCGGGGGGGCTGGGGACAGATACGCAGTATTTT. The J gene is TRBJ2-3, the V gene TRBV11-3; 14 bases align to TRBD2. CDR3 size: 17 residues. Germline V gene lookup returns CDR1 SGHNT and CDR2 YENEEA. With V trimmed by 5 bases and J by 3 bases, 7 bases remained unmatched.